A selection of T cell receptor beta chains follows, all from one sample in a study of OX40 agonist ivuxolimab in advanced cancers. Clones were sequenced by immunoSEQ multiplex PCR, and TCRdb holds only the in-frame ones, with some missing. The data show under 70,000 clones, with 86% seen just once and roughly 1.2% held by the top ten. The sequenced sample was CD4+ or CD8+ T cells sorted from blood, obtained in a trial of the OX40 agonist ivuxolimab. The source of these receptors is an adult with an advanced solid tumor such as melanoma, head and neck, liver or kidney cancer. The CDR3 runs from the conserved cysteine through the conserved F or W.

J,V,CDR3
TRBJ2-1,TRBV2,CASSGQGPNYNEQFF
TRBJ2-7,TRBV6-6,CASRRDRDYEQYF
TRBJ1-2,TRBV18,CASSPIEGGDYGYTF
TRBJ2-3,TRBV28,CASSLSQAQPASTDTQYF
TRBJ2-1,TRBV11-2,CASSSGGALAGGREFF
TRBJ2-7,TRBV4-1,CASSQAVGKREGRQYF
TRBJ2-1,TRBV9,CASSVATASPPNEQFF
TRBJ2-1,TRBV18,CASSHSREMEFF
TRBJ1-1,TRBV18,CASSPRQLSLDAEAFF
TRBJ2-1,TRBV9,CASSPGLADNEQFF
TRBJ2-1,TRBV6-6,CASSYPTSRLGNEQFF
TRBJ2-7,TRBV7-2,CASSLSGNYEQYF
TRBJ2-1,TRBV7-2,CASSTGLASLDEQFF
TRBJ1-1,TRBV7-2,CASSLAELNTEAFF
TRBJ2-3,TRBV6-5,CASSPTIGRADTQYF
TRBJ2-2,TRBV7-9,CASSLGGSGELFF
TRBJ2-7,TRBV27,CASSFGTQSYEQYF
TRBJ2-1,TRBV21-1,CASSKGAAGGISSYNEQFF
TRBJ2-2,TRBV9,CASSVSGNTGELFF
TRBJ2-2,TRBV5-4,CASSLGGGRANTGELFF
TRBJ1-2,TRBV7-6,CASSLQGAYGYTF
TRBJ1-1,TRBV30,CASSVHLNTEAFF
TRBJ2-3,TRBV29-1,CSATSALGTDTQYF
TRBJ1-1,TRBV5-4,CASSSTMNTEAFF
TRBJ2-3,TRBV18,CASSPPNAPGDTQYF
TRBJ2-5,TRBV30,CAWSRDSRETQYF